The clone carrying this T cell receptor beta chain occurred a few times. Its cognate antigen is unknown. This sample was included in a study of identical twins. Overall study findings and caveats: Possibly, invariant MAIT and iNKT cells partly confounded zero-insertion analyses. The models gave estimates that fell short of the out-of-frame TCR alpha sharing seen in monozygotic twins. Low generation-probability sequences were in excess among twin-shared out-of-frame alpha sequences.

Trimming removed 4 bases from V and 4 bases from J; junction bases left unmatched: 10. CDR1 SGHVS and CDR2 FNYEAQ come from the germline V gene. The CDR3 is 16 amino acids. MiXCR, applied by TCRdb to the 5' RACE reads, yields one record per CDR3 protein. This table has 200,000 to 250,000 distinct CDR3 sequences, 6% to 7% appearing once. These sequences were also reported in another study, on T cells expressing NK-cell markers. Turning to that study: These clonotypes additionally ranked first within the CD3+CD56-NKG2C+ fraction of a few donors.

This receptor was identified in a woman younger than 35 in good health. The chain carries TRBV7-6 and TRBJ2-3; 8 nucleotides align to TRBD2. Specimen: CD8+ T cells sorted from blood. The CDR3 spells CASSSPLSGGADTQYF. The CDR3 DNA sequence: TGTGCCAGCAGCTCCCCCCTCAGCGGGGGAGCAGATACGCAGTATTTT.